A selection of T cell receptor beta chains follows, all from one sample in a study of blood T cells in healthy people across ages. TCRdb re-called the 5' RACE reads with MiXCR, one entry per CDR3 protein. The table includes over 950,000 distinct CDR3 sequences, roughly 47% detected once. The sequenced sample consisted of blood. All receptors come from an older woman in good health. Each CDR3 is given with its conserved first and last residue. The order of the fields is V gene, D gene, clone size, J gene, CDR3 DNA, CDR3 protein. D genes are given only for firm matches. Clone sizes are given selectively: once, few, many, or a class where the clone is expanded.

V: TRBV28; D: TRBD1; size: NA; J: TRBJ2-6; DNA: TGTGCCAGCAGTTTATGGGGGACAGCCGGGGCCAACGTCCTGACTTTC; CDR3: CASSLWGTAGANVLTF
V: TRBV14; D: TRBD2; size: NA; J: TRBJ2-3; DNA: TGTGCCAGCAGCCAACTGGGGGCGAGCGGGAGTAGCACAGATACGCAGTATTTT; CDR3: CASSQLGASGSSTDTQYF
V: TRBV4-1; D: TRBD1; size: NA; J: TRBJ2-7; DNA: TGCGCCAGCAGCCAAGTTCGTGGGACAGGGTTCCACGAGCAGTACTTC; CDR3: CASSQVRGTGFHEQYF
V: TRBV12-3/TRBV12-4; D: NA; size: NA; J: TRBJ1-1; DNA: TGTGCCAGCAGTTCGACAGGCAGACGGTGGGCTTTCTTT; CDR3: CASSSTGRRWAFF
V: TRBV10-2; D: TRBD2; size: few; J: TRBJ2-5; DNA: TGCGCCAGCAGCTGGACTAGCGGGAGAGGAGAGACCCAGTACTTC; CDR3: CASSWTSGRGETQYF
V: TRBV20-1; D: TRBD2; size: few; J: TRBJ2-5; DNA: TGCAGTGCTATCCGGACTAGCGGGCAAGAGACCCAGTACTTC; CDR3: CSAIRTSGQETQYF
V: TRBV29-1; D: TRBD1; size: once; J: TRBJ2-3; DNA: TGCAGCGTTGAGGACAGGCCAGATACGCAGTATTTT; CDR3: CSVEDRPDTQYF
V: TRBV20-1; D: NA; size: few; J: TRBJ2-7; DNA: TGCAGTGCTAGAGATCTTACAGGGCCCGAAAGTAAAGGGCAGTACTTC; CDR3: CSARDLTGPESKGQYF
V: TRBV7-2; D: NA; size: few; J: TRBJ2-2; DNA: TGTGCCAGCACAATGGGGCACACCGGGGAGCTGTTTTTT; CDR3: CASTMGHTGELFF
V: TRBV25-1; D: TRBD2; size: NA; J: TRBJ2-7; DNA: TGTGTCAGCACCGCTAGCGGGGCCTACGAGCAGTACTTC; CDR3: CVSTASGAYEQYF
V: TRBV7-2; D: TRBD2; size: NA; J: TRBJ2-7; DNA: TGTGCCAGCAGCCCTGGGGGACTAGCGGGAAAGCAGTACGAGCAGTACTTC; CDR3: CASSPGGLAGKQYEQYF
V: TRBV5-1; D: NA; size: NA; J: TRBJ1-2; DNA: TGCGCCAGCAGCGCCGGAGGGGGAATTAACTATGGCTACACCTTC; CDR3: CASSAGGGINYGYTF
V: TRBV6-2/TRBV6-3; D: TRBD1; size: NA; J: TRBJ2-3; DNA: TGTGCCAGCAGGAACGACAGGGGGGCAGATACGCAGTATTTT; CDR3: CASRNDRGADTQYF
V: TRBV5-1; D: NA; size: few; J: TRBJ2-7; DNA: TGCGCCAGCAGCACCACAGGCTCCAGCTCCTACAATGAGCAGTACTTC; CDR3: CASSTTGSSSYNEQYF
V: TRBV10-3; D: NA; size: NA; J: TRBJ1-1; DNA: TGTGCCATCAGCAGGGACCAGAACACTGAAGCTTTCTTT; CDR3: CAISRDQNTEAFF
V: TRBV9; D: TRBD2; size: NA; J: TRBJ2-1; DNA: TGTGCCAGCAGCGTAGGGCGGGAGCCCTACAATGAGCAGTTCTTC; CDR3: CASSVGREPYNEQFF
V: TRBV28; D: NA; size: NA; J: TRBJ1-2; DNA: TGTGCCAGCAGCCTACAGGGAGCTAACTATGGCTACACCTTC; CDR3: CASSLQGANYGYTF
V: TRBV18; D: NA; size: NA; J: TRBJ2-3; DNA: TGTGCCAGCTCACCACGGCGGACCACGGGCACAGATACGCAGTATTTT; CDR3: CASSPRRTTGTDTQYF
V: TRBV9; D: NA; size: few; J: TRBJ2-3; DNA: TGTGCCAGCAGCGTAGAGTCGGGAGATGGCACAGATACGCAGTATTTT; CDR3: CASSVESGDGTDTQYF
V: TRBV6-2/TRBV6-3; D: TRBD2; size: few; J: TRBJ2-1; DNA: TGTGCCAGCAGGATGAGACTAGCGGGGGGGGATGAGCAGTTCTTC; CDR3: CASRMRLAGGDEQFF
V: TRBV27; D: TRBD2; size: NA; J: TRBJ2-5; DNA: TGTGCCAGCAGCCCGGGAGGGCGCCAAGAGACCCAGTACTTC; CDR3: CASSPGGRQETQYF
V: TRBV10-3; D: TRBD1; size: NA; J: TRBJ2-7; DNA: TGTGCCATCCGAGGGTGGACAGGTTCATACGAGCAGTACTTC; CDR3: CAIRGWTGSYEQYF
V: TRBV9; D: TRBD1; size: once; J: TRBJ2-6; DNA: TGTGCCAGCAGCGGCTGGACAGGGGGTGTGGGCTCTGGGGCCAACGTCCTGACTTTC; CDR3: CASSGWTGGVGSGANVLTF
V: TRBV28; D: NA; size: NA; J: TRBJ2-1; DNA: TGTGCCAGCAGTTTAGGGTTCAATGTGCAGTTCTTC; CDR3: CASSLGFNVQFF
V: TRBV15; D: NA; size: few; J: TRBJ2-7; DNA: TGTGCCACCAGCACTCTTGAGGGGGGTCTAGCCTACGAGCAGTACTTC; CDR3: CATSTLEGGLAYEQYF
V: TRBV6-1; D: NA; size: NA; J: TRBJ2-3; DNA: TGTGCCGCAGGAACGGTGGACATTTTCACAGATACGCAGTATTTT; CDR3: CAAGTVDIFTDTQYF
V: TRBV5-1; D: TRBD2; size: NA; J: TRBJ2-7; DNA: TGCGCCAGCAGCTTGGTGGGACTAGCGGGGTCCTACGAGCAGTACTTC; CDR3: CASSLVGLAGSYEQYF
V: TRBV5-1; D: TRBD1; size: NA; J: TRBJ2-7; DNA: TGCGCCAGCAGCTCCAGCAAAAGGGGCGAGGACAGGGCCTTTCTTTACGAGCAGTACTTC; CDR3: CASSSSKRGEDRAFLYEQYF
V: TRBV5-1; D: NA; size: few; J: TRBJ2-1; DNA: TGCGCCAGCAGCTACGGCCTGGGCAGCTCCTACAATGAGCAGTTCTTC; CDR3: CASSYGLGSSYNEQFF
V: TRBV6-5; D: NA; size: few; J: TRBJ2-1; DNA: TGTGCCAGCAGTGGGATTTCGGAGCAGTTCTTC; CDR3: CASSGISEQFF
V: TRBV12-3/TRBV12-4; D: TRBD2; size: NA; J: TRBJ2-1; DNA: TGTGCCAGCAGTATAGGACTAGCGGCTTACTACAATGAGCAGTTCTTC; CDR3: CASSIGLAAYYNEQFF
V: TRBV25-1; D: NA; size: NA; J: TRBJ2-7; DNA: TGTGCCAGCAGTGAACAGCACGGGCCCTACGAGCAGTACTTC; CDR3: CASSEQHGPYEQYF
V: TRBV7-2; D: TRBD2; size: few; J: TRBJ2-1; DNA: TGTGCCAGCAGCTTTAGGAGCGGGAGTGGTAATGAGCAGTTCTTC; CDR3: CASSFRSGSGNEQFF
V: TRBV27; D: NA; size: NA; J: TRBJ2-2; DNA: TGTGCCAGCAGTCCTACTAGATCCGGGGAGCTGTTTTTT; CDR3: CASSPTRSGELFF
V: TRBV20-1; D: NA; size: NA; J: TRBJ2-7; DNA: TGCAGTGCCTCCCGAGAGAACGAGCAGTACTTC; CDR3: CSASRENEQYF
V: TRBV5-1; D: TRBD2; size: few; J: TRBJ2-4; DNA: TGCGCCAGCAGCTCTGGGATGACTAGCCTCAAAAACATTCAGTACTTC; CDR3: CASSSGMTSLKNIQYF
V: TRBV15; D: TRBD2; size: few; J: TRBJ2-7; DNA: TGTGCCACCAGCCTTCGATGGGCTAGCGGGAGTTATGAGCAGTACTTC; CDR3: CATSLRWASGSYEQYF